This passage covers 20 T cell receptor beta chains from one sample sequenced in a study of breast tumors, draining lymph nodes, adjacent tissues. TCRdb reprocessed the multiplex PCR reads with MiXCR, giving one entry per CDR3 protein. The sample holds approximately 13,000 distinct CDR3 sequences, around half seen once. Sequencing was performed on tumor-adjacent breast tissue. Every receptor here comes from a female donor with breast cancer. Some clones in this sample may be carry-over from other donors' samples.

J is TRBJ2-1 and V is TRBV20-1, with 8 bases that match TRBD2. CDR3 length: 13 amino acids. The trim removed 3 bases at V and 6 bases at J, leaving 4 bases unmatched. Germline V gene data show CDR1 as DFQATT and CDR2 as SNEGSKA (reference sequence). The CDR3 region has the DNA TGCAGTGCTAGCGGGAGGGCCCCCAATGAGCAGTTCTTC. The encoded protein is CSASGRAPNEQFF.

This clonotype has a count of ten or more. The CDR3 bases are TGTGCCAGCACCAAAACCCATACCGGACGCTCCTACAATGAGCAGTTCTTC. Protein sequence: CASTKTHTGRSYNEQFF. The chain carries TRBV14 and TRBJ2-1; D unresolved. This CDR3 is built from 17 residues. V was cut by 7 bases and J by 0 bases, with 19 bases left in between. CDR1 and CDR2 from the germline V gene are SGHDN and FVKESK.

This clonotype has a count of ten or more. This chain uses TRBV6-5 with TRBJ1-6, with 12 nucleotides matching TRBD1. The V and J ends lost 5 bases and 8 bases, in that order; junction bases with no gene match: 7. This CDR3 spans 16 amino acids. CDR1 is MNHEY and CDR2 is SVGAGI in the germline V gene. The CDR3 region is CASSPGTGGAYSPLHF. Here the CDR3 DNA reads TGTGCCAGCAGTCCCGGGACAGGGGGCGCGTATTCACCCCTCCACTTT.

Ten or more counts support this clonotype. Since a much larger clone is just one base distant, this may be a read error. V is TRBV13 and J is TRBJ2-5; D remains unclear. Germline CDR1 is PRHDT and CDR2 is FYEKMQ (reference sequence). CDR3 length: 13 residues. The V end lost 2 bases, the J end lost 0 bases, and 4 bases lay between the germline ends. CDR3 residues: CASSLRNQETQYF. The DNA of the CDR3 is TGTGCCAGCAGCTTACGGAACCAAGAGACCCAGTACTTC.

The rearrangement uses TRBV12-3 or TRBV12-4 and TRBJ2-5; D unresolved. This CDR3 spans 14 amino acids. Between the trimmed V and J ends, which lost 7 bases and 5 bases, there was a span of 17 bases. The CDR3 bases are TGTGCCAGCAAACCCGTTTCCCTAGATGAGACCCAGTACTTC. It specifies CASKPVSLDETQYF.

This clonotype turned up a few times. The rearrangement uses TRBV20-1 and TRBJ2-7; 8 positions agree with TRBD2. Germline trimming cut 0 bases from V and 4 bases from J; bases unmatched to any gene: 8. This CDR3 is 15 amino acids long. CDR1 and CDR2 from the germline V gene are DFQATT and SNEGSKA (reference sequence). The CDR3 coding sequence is TGCAGTGCTAGAGATCAGGGCGGGAGGACATACGAGCAGTACTTC. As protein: CSARDQGGRTYEQYF.

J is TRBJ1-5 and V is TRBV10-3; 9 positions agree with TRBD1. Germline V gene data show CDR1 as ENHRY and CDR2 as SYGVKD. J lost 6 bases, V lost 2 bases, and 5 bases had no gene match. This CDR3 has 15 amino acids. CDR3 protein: CAISERGQGGQPQHF. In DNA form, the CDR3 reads TGTGCCATCAGTGAGAGGGGACAGGGTGGTCAGCCCCAGCATTTT.

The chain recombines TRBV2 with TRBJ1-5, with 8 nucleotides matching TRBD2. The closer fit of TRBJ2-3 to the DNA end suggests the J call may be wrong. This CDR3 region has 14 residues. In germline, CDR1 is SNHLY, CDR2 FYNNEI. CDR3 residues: CASSDGRVYQPQYF. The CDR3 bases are TGTGCCAGCAGTGACGGGAGGGTTTATCAGCCCCAGTATTTT.

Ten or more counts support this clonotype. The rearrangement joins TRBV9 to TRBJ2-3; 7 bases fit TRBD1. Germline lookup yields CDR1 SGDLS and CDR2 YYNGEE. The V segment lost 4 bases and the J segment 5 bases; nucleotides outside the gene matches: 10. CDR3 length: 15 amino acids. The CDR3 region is CASSPTDRVGDTQYF. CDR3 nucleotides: TGTGCCAGCAGCCCCACTGACAGGGTAGGAGATACGCAGTATTTT.

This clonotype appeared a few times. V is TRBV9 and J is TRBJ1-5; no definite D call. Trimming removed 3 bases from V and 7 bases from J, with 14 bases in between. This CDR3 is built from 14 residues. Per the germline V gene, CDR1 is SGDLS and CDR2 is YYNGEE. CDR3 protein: CASSAKAWEQPQHF. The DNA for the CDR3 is TGTGCCAGCAGCGCGAAAGCGTGGGAGCAGCCCCAGCATTTT. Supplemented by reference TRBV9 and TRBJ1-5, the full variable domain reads DSGVTQTPKHLITATGQRVTLRCSPRSGDLSVYWYQQSLDQGLQFLIQYYNGEERAKGNILERFSAQQFPDLHSELNLSSLELGDSALYFCASSAKAWEQPQHFGDGTRLSIL.

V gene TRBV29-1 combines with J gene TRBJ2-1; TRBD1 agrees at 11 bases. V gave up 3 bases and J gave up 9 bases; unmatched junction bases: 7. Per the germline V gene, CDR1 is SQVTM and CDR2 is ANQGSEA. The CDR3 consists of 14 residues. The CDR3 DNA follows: TGCAGCGTTGAGAAACAGGACAGGGGGCGTGAGCAGTTCTTC. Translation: CSVEKQDRGREQFF.

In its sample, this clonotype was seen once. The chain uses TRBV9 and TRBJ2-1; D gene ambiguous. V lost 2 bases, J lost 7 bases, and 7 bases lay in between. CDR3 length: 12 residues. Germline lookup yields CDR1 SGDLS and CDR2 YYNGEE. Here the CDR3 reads CASSVSLNEQFF. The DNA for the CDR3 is TGTGCCAGCAGCGTGTCCTTGAATGAGCAGTTCTTC. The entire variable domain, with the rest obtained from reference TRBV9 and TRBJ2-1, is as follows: DSGVTQTPKHLITATGQRVTLRCSPRSGDLSVYWYQQSLDQGLQFLIQYYNGEERAKGNILERFSAQQFPDLHSELNLSSLELGDSALYFCASSVSLNEQFFGPGTRLTVL.

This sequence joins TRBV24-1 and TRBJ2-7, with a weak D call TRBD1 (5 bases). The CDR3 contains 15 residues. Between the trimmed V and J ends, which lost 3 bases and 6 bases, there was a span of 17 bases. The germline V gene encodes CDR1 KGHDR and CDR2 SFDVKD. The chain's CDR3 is CATSDALVGRGEQYF. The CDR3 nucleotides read TGTGCCACCAGTGATGCCCTAGTGGGGCGCGGCGAGCAGTACTTC.

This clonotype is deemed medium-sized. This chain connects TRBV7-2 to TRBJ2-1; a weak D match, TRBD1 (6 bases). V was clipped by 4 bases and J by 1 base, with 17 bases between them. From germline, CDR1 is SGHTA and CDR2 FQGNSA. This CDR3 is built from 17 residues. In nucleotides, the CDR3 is TGTGCCAGCAGCTCACAGGGTACTAAAGGATCCTACAATGAGCAGTTCTTC. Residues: CASSSQGTKGSYNEQFF.

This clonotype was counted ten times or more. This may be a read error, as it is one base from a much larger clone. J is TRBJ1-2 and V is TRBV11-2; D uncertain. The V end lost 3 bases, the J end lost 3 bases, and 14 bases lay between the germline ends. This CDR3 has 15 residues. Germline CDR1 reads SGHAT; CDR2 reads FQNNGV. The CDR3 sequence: CASSFSTGAYYGYTF. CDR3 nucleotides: TGTGCCAGCAGCTTTAGTACGGGCGCCTACTATGGCTACACCTTC.

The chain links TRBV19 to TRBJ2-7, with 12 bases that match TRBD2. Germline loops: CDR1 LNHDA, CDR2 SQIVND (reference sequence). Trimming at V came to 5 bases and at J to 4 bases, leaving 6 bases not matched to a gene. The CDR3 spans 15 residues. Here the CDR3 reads CASSAGLAGAYEQYF. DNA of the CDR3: TGTGCCAGTAGTGCGGGACTAGCGGGTGCATACGAGCAGTACTTC.

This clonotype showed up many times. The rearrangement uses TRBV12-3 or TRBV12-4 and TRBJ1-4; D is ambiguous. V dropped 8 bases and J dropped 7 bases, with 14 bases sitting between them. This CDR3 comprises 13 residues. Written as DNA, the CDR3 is TGTGCCAGCTCCTACCCGCCCAGTGAAAAACTGTTTTTT. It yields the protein CASSYPPSEKLFF.

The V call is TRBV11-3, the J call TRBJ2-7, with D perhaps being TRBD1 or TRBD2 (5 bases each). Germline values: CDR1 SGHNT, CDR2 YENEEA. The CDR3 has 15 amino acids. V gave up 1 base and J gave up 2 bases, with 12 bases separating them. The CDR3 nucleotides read TGTGCCAGCAGCTTAGCGGGGACCGCCACCTACGAGCAGTACTTC. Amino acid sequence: CASSLAGTATYEQYF.

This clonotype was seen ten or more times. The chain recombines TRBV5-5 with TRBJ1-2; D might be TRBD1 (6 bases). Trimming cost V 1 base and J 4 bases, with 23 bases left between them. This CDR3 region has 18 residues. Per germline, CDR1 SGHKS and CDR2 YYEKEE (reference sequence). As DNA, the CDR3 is TGTGCCAGCAGCTTGTATACGGCACAGGGCCGGCGGAGCTATGGCTACACCTTC. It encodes CASSLYTAQGRRSYGYTF.

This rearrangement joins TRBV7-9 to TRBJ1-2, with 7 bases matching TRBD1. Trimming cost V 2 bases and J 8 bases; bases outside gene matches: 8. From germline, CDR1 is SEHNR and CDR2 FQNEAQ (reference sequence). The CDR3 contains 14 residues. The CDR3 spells CASSLRTGLVGYTF. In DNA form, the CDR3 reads TGTGCCAGCAGCTTACGGACAGGACTCGTAGGCTACACCTTC.